The present entry profiles one T cell receptor (beta chain) with its context. The V and J ends lost 5 bases and 6 bases, in that order; junction bases with no gene match: 7. The CDR3 contains 15 residues. Germline CDR1 is MNHEY and CDR2 is SVGAGI. PCR amplification relied on 60 Vbeta primers (plus 13 Jbeta primers). Sequenced by immunoSEQ multiplex PCR; TCRdb stores in-frame clones only, minus some. The sample holds roughly 230,000 clones, 85% seen once. These data are taken from a study of cytomegalovirus exposure and HLA in healthy donors. The study sampled nominally healthy donors, though unrecorded immune exposures were likely.

This receptor was identified in a girl between 2 and 10 years old in good health and CMV-seronegative. V is TRBV6-5 and J is TRBJ1-6, with 7 bases lining up with TRBD1. The sample was PBMCs. The CDR3 region has the DNA TGTGCCAGCAGTCTACAGGGGCCCCTTAATTCACCCCTCCACTTT. Its protein is CASSLQGPLNSPLHF.